This T cell receptor beta chain was identified in a study of shared clonotypes between healthy human individuals. CDR3 length: 15 amino acids. Looked up from germline, CDR1 is SGHVS and CDR2 is FQNEAQ. V dropped 5 bases and J dropped 1; count of bases not matched to a gene: 6. A word on this clone: Its antigen is still unknown.

Study results and caveats: Sampling covered blood only; tissue repertoires likely differ. Naive subsets tended to show greater estimated richness than memory subsets. Several donors held about 4.6% of naive CD4 clonotypes in common.

Data came from immunoSEQ multiplex PCR; TCRdb stores just in-frame clones and leaves some out. The sample consists of about a million clones, 60% to 80% of them appearing once. The chain recombines TRBV7-8 with TRBJ2-5; 8 nucleotides agree with TRBD2. This receptor was obtained from a man younger than 30 in good health. Some clones in this sample may be carry-over from other donors' samples. Sequencing was performed on memory CD4+ T cells from PBMCs. Sample subset: CD45RA-negative fraction. CDR3 DNA sequence: TGTGCCAGCAGCAGAGCGGGAGTCTCCCAAGAGACCCAGTACTTC. It yields the protein CASSRAGVSQETQYF.